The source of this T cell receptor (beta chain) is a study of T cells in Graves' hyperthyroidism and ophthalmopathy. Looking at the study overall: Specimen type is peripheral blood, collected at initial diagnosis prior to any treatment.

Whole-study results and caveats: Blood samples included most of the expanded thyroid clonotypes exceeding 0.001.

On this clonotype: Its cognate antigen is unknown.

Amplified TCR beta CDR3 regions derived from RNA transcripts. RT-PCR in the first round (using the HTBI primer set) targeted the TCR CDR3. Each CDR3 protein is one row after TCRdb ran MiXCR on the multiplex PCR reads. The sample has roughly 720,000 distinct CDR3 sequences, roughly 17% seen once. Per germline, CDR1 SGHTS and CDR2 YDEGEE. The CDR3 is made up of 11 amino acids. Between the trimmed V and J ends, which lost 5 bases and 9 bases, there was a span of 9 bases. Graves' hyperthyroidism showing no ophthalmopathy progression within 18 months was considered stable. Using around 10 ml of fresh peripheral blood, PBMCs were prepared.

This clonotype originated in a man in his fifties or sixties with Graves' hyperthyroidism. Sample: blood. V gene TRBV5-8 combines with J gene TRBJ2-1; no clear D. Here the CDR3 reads CASRTASEQFF. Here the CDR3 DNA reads TGTGCCAGCAGAACCGCCTCTGAGCAGTTCTTC.